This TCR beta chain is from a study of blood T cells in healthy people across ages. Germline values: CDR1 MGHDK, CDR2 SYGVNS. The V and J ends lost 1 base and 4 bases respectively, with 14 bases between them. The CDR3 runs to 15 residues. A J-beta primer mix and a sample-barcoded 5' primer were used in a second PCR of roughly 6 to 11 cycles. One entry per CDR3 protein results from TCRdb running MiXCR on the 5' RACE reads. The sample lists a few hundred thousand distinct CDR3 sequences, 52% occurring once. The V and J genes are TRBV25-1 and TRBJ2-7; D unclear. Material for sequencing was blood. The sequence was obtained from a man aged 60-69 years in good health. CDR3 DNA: TGTGCCAGCAGTGAATTGTCACAGCCTCCGTACGAGCAGTACTTC. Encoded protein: CASSELSQPPYEQYF.